This T cell receptor (beta chain) was identified in a study of T-cell reconstitution after alpha-beta-depleted transplantation in children. This clonotype has at least ten counts. During its preparation, the TCRbeta library received unique molecular identifiers. From the PCR reads, TCRdb called clonotypes with MiXCR, one entry per CDR3 protein. The table shows 260,000 or so distinct CDR3 sequences, with around 11% occurring only once. The length of the CDR3 is 16 residues. Germline values: CDR1 DFQATT, CDR2 SNEGSKA (reference sequence). The J segment lost 3 bases and the V segment lost 0 bases, leaving 9 bases of the junction unmatched.

The starting material was PBMCs from the stem cell graft donor, obtained from the stem cell graft. This sequence was found in a human donor who donated a stem cell graft to a child with acute lymphoblastic leukemia. This chain uses TRBV20-1 with TRBJ2-5, with 8 bases aligning to TRBD2. Written as DNA, the CDR3 is TGCAGTGCTAGAGATCATAGCGGGACTGGGAAAGAGACCCAGTACTTC. Protein sequence: CSARDHSGTGKETQYF.